The present T cell receptor (beta chain) was sequenced within a study of CD8+ T cells in alopecia areata. Turning to the study itself: It was oral tofacitinib, at 5 to 10 mg twice daily, that treated patients received.

Sorted out of PBMCs were CD4+ T cells and CD8+ T cells. Sequencing templates came from extracted RNA that was reverse transcribed into cDNA. The assay was immunoSEQ multiplex PCR, and TCRdb's table has in-frame clones only and misses some. The table includes hundreds of thousands of clones, about 68% detected once. Points on this clone: Its antigen is unknown.

Points from the study as a whole: Clonality in lesional scalp, especially alopecia totalis/universalis, exceeded that of normal scalp. There were also resident alphabeta T cells of normal skin sequenced in scalp samples.

Between the trimmed V and J ends, which lost 3 bases and 0 bases, there was a span of 0 bases. Looked up from germline, CDR1 is KGHSH and CDR2 is LQKENI. This CDR3 has 12 amino acids. The TCR sequence derives from a human donor with alopecia areata. The J gene is TRBJ1-5, the V gene TRBV18; D uncertain. The material sequenced was CD4+ T cells sorted from blood, taken at week 0. The CDR3 DNA sequence: TGTGCCAGCTCACCTAGCAATCAGCCCCAGCATTTT. Translated, it gives CASSPSNQPQHF.